The 10 T cell receptor beta chains below all came from one sample that was sequenced in a study of T cell changes during pregnancy in multiple sclerosis (dated by TCRdb to between 2018 and 2020). The method was the immunoSEQ multiplex PCR assay. TCRdb obtained this table from immuneACCESS and retained in-frame rearrangements with V and J assigned. These tables miss some clones; where compared with another copy, unresolved V genes account for less than half of the shortfall, and the remainder is unexplained. Here the sample has tens of thousands of clones; 90% to 95% occur a single time. The top ten constitute about 0.99% of the sample. The sequenced sample was peripheral blood, obtained after pregnancy. The receptor source for this set is a female donor with multiple sclerosis, enrolled in a pregnancy study.

V gene TRBV5-1 combines with J gene TRBJ2-7; 7 nucleotides match TRBD1. The CDR3 spans 12 residues. Germline assignment: CDR1 SGHRS and CDR2 YFSETQ. With V trimmed by 3 bases and J by 3 bases, 0 bases remained unmatched. CDR3 DNA: TGCGCCAGCAGCTCAGGGGGCTACGAGCAGTACTTC. Translated: CASSSGGYEQYF.

The rearrangement uses TRBV19 and TRBJ1-3; D is perhaps TRBD1 (6 bases). The CDR3 spans 16 residues. CDR1 and CDR2 from the germline V gene are LNHDA and SQIVND (reference sequence). The V gene lost 7 bases and the J gene lost 0 bases, with 16 bases spanning the gap. The CDR3: CASKTGWSLSGNTIYF. In DNA form, the CDR3 reads TGTGCCAGTAAGACAGGTTGGTCCCTCTCTGGAAACACCATATATTTT.

The V and J genes are TRBV14 and TRBJ2-4; 9 nucleotides agree with TRBD1. The CDR3 is 15 amino acids. Germline values: CDR1 SGHDN, CDR2 FVKESK. J was trimmed by 4 bases and V by 0 bases; bases with no gene match: 1. The DNA for the CDR3 is TGTGCCAGCAGCCAAGAGACAGGGGGTAAAAACATTCAGTACTTC. The encoded protein is CASSQETGGKNIQYF.

The V call is TRBV6-5, the J call TRBJ1-1; TRBD1 matches at 9 bases. This CDR3 region has 15 residues. J was trimmed by 4 bases and V by 4 bases; bases with no gene match: 7. Germline V gene sequence: CDR1 MNHEY, CDR2 SVGAGI. The CDR3 sequence is CASSSNRGRVTEAFF. CDR3 nucleotide sequence: TGTGCCAGCAGTTCCAACAGGGGGCGCGTCACTGAAGCTTTCTTT.

The V call is TRBV19, the J call TRBJ1-1; weak D call: TRBD1 (5 bases). This CDR3 comprises 13 residues. Trimming removed 7 bases at V and 6 bases at J, with 15 bases between. Germline V CDR1 and CDR2: LNHDA, SQIVND (reference sequence). The chain's CDR3 is CASKSGPPSEAFF. CDR3 DNA: TGTGCCAGTAAATCAGGGCCGCCCTCTGAAGCTTTCTTT.

The chain carries TRBV5-6 and TRBJ1-6, with a possible D match to TRBD1 (6 bases). With 4 bases removed from V and 6 bases from J, the gap between germline ends came to 17 bases. Per germline, CDR1 SGHDT and CDR2 YYEEEE. The CDR3 contains 16 residues. The CDR3 DNA follows: TGTGCCAGCAGCCAAAGCACTACAGGGACTAATTCACCCCTCCACTTT. Translated, it gives CASSQSTTGTNSPLHF.

The gene calls are TRBV29-1 and TRBJ1-2, with TRBD1 matching over 8 bases. The CDR3 runs to 14 residues. From germline, CDR1 is SQVTM and CDR2 ANQGSEA. CDR3 DNA: TGCACCACTTCCCGGGACAGGCCTCCCTATGGCTACACCTTC. Its protein product is CTTSRDRPPYGYTF.

The V gene is TRBV7-3, the J gene TRBJ2-5, with 7 bases identical to TRBD1. J gave up 2 bases and V 5 bases, and 5 bases lay outside the gene matches. The CDR3 covers 14 residues. The germline V gene has CDR1 SGHTA and CDR2 FQGTGA. The CDR3 DNA is TGTGCCAGCAGCCCAGGGACAGATCAAGAGACCCAGTACTTC. Its translation is CASSPGTDQETQYF. Full variable domain (outside the CDR3, taken from reference TRBV7-3 and TRBJ2-5): GAGVSQTPSNKVTEKGKYVELRCDPISGHTALYWYRQSLGQGPEFLIYFQGTGAADDSGLPNDRFFAVRPEGSVSTLKIQRTERGDSAVYLCASSPGTDQETQYFGPGTRLLVL.

This clone was detected once. The V and J genes are TRBV11-2 and TRBJ2-3, with unresolved D. The germline gives CDR1 SGHAT, CDR2 FQNNGV. V lost 0 bases and J lost 0, with 7 bases in between. This CDR3 is 15 amino acids long. CDR3 bases: TGTGCCAGCAGCTTAGACTACCCCAGCACAGATACGCAGTATTTT. Translating it yields CASSLDYPSTDTQYF.

This rearrangement joins TRBV7-9 to TRBJ1-4; no definite D call. Trimming took 4 bases from V and 0 from J, leaving 6 bases between them. CDR1 is SEHNR and CDR2 is FQNEAQ in the germline V gene (reference sequence). The CDR3 has 14 amino acids. The chain's CDR3 is CASSSLATNEKLFF. In DNA form, the CDR3 reads TGTGCCAGCAGCTCCCTTGCAACTAATGAAAAACTGTTTTTT.